A single T cell receptor (beta chain) is shown here with its context. The data were taken from a study of blood T cell repertoires in COVID-19. On the study more broadly: Some COVID-19 samples were acute and others convalescent; all came from the United States, Italy and Spain. From T cells, B-cell-depleted T cells, or PBMCs came the material, which was cDNA or gDNA.

There are 15 residues in the CDR3. Per germline, CDR1 SGHRS and CDR2 YFSETQ. V was pared by 4 bases and J by 1 base, with 7 bases of the junction left unmatched. Per the original data handling: Estimates of nucleated cell counts were drawn from the amplification of reference gene primers. Assay used: immunoSEQ multiplex PCR; TCRdb lists only in-frame clones, some missing. The DNA gave D and trimming, while V, J and clone size come from that table. Here the sample spans fewer than 250,000 clones, about 82% being singletons. The sequenced sample consisted of peripheral blood. The clonotype comes from a woman in her sixties or seventies with active or convalescent COVID-19. The chain is built from TRBV5-1 and TRBJ2-5, with 7 bases lining up with TRBD2. CDR3 nucleotide sequence: TGCGCCAGCAGCAAGGGAGGGGCAGCCCAAGAGACCCAGTACTTC. Translating gives CASSKGGAAQETQYF. Filled out from reference TRBV5-1 and TRBJ2-5, the complete variable domain reads KAGVTQTPRYLIKTRGQQVTLSCSPISGHRSVSWYQQTPGQGLQFLFEYFSETQRNKGNFPGRFSGRQFSNSRSEMNVSTLELGDSALYLCASSKGGAAQETQYFGPGTRLLVL.